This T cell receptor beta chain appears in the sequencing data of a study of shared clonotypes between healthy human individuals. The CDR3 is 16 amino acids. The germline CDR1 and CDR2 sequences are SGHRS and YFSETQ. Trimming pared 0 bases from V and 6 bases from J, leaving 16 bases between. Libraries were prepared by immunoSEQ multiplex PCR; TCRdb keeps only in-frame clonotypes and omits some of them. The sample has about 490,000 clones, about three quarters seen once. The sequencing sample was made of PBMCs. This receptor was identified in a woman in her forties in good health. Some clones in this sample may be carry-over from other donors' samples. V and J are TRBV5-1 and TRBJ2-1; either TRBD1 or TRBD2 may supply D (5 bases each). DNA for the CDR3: TGCGCCAGCAGCTTGGGTTGGGGGTTGAGTGGCAATGAGCAGTTCTTC. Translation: CASSLGWGLSGNEQFF. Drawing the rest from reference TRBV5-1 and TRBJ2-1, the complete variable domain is KAGVTQTPRYLIKTRGQQVTLSCSPISGHRSVSWYQQTPGQGLQFLFEYFSETQRNKGNFPGRFSGRQFSNSRSEMNVSTLELGDSALYLCASSLGWGLSGNEQFFGPGTRLTVL.